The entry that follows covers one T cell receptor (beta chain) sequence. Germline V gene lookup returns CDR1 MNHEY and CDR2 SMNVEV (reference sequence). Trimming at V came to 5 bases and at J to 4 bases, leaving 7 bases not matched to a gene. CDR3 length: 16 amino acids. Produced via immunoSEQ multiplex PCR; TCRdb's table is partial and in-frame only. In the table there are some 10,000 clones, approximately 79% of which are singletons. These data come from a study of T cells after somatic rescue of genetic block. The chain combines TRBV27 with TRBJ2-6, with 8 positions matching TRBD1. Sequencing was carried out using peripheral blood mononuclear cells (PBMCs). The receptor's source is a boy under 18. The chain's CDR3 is CASSSHRGRGANVLTF. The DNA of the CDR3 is TGTGCCAGCAGTAGTCACAGGGGGAGAGGGGCCAACGTCCTGACTTTC.